The 14 T cell receptor beta chains below come from one sample, sequenced in a study of regulatory T cells in long-lasting Graves disease. Time point reported: newly diagnosed GD, antithyroid drugs for less than 3 months. Preparation of the TCR library used RNA extracted from PBMCs. In building TCR beta libraries, iRepertoire HTBI primers were used together with Arm-PCR of CDR3 regions. A single record per CDR3 protein comes from TCRdb applying MiXCR to the multiplex PCR reads. This sample has roughly 350,000 distinct CDR3 sequences, with 15% to 20% found just once. A further study also used this sample, focusing on T cells in Graves' hyperthyroidism and ophthalmopathy.

The material was peripheral blood mononuclear cells (PBMCs), obtained at new diagnosis, from a patient treated with antithyroid drugs. The receptors here all came from a young woman with Graves disease.

This clonotype was counted many times. The chain couples TRBV2 to TRBJ2-1, with 15 nucleotides matching TRBD2. This CDR3 region has 16 residues. The J segment lost 9 bases and the V segment lost 7 bases, leaving 10 bases of the junction unmatched. The germline V gene encodes CDR1 SNHLY and CDR2 FYNNEI. The CDR3 protein is CASMRGLAGGLTEQFF. DNA of the CDR3: TGTGCCAGCATGCGAGGACTAGCGGGAGGGTTAACTGAGCAGTTCTTC.

This clonotype was recorded at least ten times. The chain employs TRBV20-1 and TRBJ2-5; tentatively, D is TRBD2 (5 bases). Trimming stripped 4 bases from V and 4 bases from J, with 16 bases between. The CDR3 totals 14 residues. In germline, CDR1 is DFQATT, CDR2 SNEGSKA (reference sequence). The CDR3 DNA sequence: TGCAGTGCTACGGCGGGTCAGGAGTCAGAGACCCAGTACTTC. As protein: CSATAGQESETQYF.

Concerning this clonotype: One base away lies a much larger clone, so this may be a sequencing read error. This sequence joins TRBV6-1 and TRBJ2-7; D is possibly TRBD1 or TRBD2 (5 bases each). The length of the CDR3 is 14 residues. Germline CDR1 and CDR2: MNHNS and SASEGT. The V gene lost 5 bases and the J gene lost 2 bases, with 13 bases spanning the gap. CDR3 sequence: CASSPWDGAYEQYF. The CDR3 coding sequence is TGTGCCAGCAGTCCATGGGACGGAGCCTACGAGCAGTACTTC.

This clonotype came up many times. A junction boundary mismatches the germline segment, possibly from a read error. The genes are TRBV29-1 and TRBJ2-3; D is uncertain. This CDR3 has 14 amino acids. Germline V gene sequence: CDR1 SQVTM, CDR2 ANQGSEA. CDR3 coding DNA: TGCAGCGCTGAAGGTTACCCGTCCACAGATACGCAGTATTTT. It translates to CSAEGYPSTDTQYF.

This clonotype was counted a few times. This sequence joins TRBV19 and TRBJ1-5; D unclear. The CDR3 totals 13 residues. CDR1 LNHDA and CDR2 SQIVND come from the germline V gene (reference sequence). The V end was cut by 3 bases, the J end by 5 bases, with 8 bases between. The DNA for the CDR3 is TGTGCCAGTAGTATTCGAAGGGATCAGCCCCAGCATTTT. This codes for CASSIRRDQPQHF.

This clonotype was detected only a few times. The chain recombines TRBV5-1 with TRBJ2-2; possibly TRBD2 for D (5 bases). Germline-derived CDR1 and CDR2 are SGHRS and YFSETQ. Trimming cost V 5 bases and J 6 bases, with 11 bases left between them. The CDR3 runs to 13 residues. The DNA for the CDR3 is TGCGCCAGCAGTTGGACGGGGTCCGGGGAGCTGTTTTTT. It yields the protein CASSWTGSGELFF.

This clonotype was seen at least ten times. V usage is TRBV7-3 and J usage is TRBJ2-1; 7 nucleotides match TRBD2. The CDR3 runs to 16 residues. Per germline, CDR1 SGHTA and CDR2 FQGTGA. The V and J ends lost 2 bases and 4 bases, in that order; junction bases with no gene match: 8. The CDR3 sequence: CASSLGLAARYNEQFF. The CDR3, as DNA: TGTGCCAGCAGCTTAGGGCTAGCGGCGCGTTACAATGAGCAGTTCTTC.

The sample holds many counts of this clonotype. The chain is built from TRBV6-1 and TRBJ2-3, with a tentative D call TRBD2 (6 bases). V gave up 6 bases and J gave up 1 base, with 14 bases separating them. This CDR3 is 15 amino acids long. The germline CDR1 and CDR2 sequences are MNHNS and SASEGT. The CDR3 spells CASRLWDSGTDTQYF. The CDR3 DNA reads TGTGCCAGCAGGCTGTGGGACTCAGGCACAGATACGCAGTATTTT.

CDR3 amino acids: CASRPLGSYEQYF. The DNA of the CDR3 is TGTGCCAGCAGACCGTTAGGGAGCTACGAGCAGTACTTC. This chain joins TRBV6-1 and TRBJ2-7; D perhaps matches TRBD2 (5 bases). CDR3 length: 13 residues. CDR1 is MNHNS and CDR2 is SASEGT in the germline V gene. The germline V and J ends were trimmed by 6 bases and 3 bases, with 12 bases remaining between them.

This clonotype occurred many times. This chain links TRBV27 with TRBJ1-5; 10 bases map to TRBD1. The CDR3 spans 20 residues. Losses at the gene ends were 5 bases for V and 3 bases for J; bases not matched to a gene: 19. The germline gives CDR1 MNHEY, CDR2 SMNVEV (reference sequence). CDR3 region: CASSPRGVLGTGEPNQPQHF. The CDR3 region has the DNA TGTGCCAGCAGTCCCCGCGGCGTGCTGGGGACAGGGGAGCCCAATCAGCCCCAGCATTTT.

This chain links TRBV2 with TRBJ1-5; 9 bases match TRBD1. Germline V gene sequence: CDR1 SNHLY, CDR2 FYNNEI. J was trimmed by 7 bases and V by 2 bases; bases with no gene match: 6. The CDR3 totals 15 residues. CDR3 coding DNA: TGTGCCAGCAGTGAATCCGGGACAGGGCTCCAGCCCCAGCATTTT. Amino acids: CASSESGTGLQPQHF.

In its sample, this clonotype was seen many times. The CDR3 loop reads CASSASGANARDTQYF. The CDR3 DNA sequence: TGTGCCAGCAGCGCCTCCGGCGCCAACGCTAGGGATACGCAGTATTTT. The rearrangement uses TRBV6-1 and TRBJ2-3; D gene ambiguous. CDR1 and CDR2 (germline): MNHNS, SASEGT. V was trimmed by 6 bases and J by 6 bases, leaving 22 bases between them. This CDR3 has 16 residues.

This clonotype has at least ten counts. CDR3 DNA: TGTGCCAGCAGCTCGTCAGGGGGCGTCACTGAAGCTTTCTTT. As protein: CASSSSGGVTEAFF. The V and J genes are TRBV7-3 and TRBJ1-1, with 8 nucleotides matching TRBD1. J gave up 4 bases and V 4 bases, and 5 bases lay outside the gene matches. Germline V gene lookup returns CDR1 SGHTA and CDR2 FQGTGA. The CDR3 length is 14 residues.

This clonotype was detected a few times. The gene calls are TRBV27 and TRBJ2-5; D gene uncertain. The CDR3 is 14 amino acids. The V end was cut by 2 bases, the J end by 2 bases, with 9 bases between. Germline V CDR1 and CDR2: MNHEY, SMNVEV (reference sequence). The CDR3 region is CASSLVQEQETQYF. In nucleotides, the CDR3 is TGTGCCAGCAGTTTAGTCCAGGAGCAAGAGACCCAGTACTTC.